These T cell receptor beta chains were read from a single sample in a study of CD8 T cells in Susac syndrome. Each CDR3 protein is one row after TCRdb ran MiXCR on the immunoSEQ multiplex PCR reads. Among hundreds of thousands of distinct CDR3 sequences listed, about 95% were seen once. Sequenced: CD4+ T cells from PBMCs. These receptors all stem from a human donor with Susac syndrome. CDR3s include the opening cysteine and the closing phenylalanine or tryptophan. D genes are given only for firm matches. Clone size is given for some rows only: seen once, a few or many times, or a class if the clone is expanded.

DNA | CDR3 | J | V | D | size
TGTGCCAGCAGTGAATATGGGTTAGGGCGGAGCTCCTACGAGCAGTACTTC | CASSEYGLGRSSYEQYF | TRBJ2-7 | TRBV25-1 | NA | once
TGCGCCAGCAGCGGATCGAATCCGGGACTTCGCACAGATACGCAGTATTTT | CASSGSNPGLRTDTQYF | TRBJ2-3 | TRBV5-1 | NA | NA
TGTGCCAGCGCCGCGTTCTATGGCTACACCTTC | CASAAFYGYTF | TRBJ1-2 | TRBV6-2/TRBV6-3 | NA | NA
TGTGCCAGTAGTATGGGGGACAGGTCGAATTCACCCCTCCACTTT | CASSMGDRSNSPLHF | TRBJ1-6 | TRBV19 | TRBD1 | NA
TGCAGTGCTAGAGATATCGGAGGAGGGAGTGAGAACACTGAAGCTTTCTTT | CSARDIGGGSENTEAFF | TRBJ1-1 | TRBV20-1 | NA | once
TGTGCCAGCAGCGATAGCGGGGGATCCTACGAGCAGTACTTC | CASSDSGGSYEQYF | TRBJ2-7 | TRBV7-2 | TRBD2 | NA
TGTGCCACCTCTCGCGGTGAACAGGGAGACTGGGGCAATGAGCAGTTCTTC | CATSRGEQGDWGNEQFF | TRBJ2-1 | TRBV24-1 | NA | NA
TGTGCCAGCAGTTCCACAGGGGCCTACGAGGGAAACACCATATATTTT | CASSSTGAYEGNTIYF | TRBJ1-3 | TRBV12-3/TRBV12-4 | TRBD1 | NA
TGTGCCAGCAGTGATGAGGCGACCGGGGAGCTGTTTTTT | CASSDEATGELFF | TRBJ2-2 | TRBV6-1 | NA | NA
TGTGCCAGTAGTGCCCGGACAGGGGACGCGCCCCAGCATTTT | CASSARTGDAPQHF | TRBJ1-5 | TRBV19 | TRBD1 | NA
TGTGCCAGTAGTATAGCCGAGACAAAGCGGGATACGCAGTATTTT | CASSIAETKRDTQYF | TRBJ2-3 | TRBV19 | NA | NA
TGTGCCAGCAGCGTAGCTCCGACAGGGATGGACGGCTACACCTTC | CASSVAPTGMDGYTF | TRBJ1-2 | TRBV9 | TRBD1 | NA
TGTGCCAGCAGCACACCAGATCAGCCCCAGCATTTT | CASSTPDQPQHF | TRBJ1-5 | TRBV7-2 | NA | NA
TGCGCCAGCGCCTCCCAGCTGAACACCGGGGAGCTGTTTTTT | CASASQLNTGELFF | TRBJ2-2 | TRBV5-1 | NA | NA
TGTGCCAGCAGTCACCTCTGGGCGGGGGGGCAAGATACGCAGTATTTT | CASSHLWAGGQDTQYF | TRBJ2-3 | TRBV6-5 | TRBD2 | NA
TGTGCCAGCTCATTTTCACAGGCCCTGAACACTGAAGCTTTCTTT | CASSFSQALNTEAFF | TRBJ1-1 | TRBV18 | NA | once
TGTGCCAGCAGTGACAGAGTTTCGCCAGATACGCAGTATTTT | CASSDRVSPDTQYF | TRBJ2-3 | TRBV14 | NA | NA
TGCAGTGCTAGAGATCGTACCCACCGGAATCAGCCCCAGCATTTT | CSARDRTHRNQPQHF | TRBJ1-5 | TRBV20-1 | NA | NA
TGCAGTGCGCTCCCCTCCTCCAGCAAGACCCAGTACTTC | CSALPSSSKTQYF | TRBJ2-5 | TRBV20-1 | NA | NA
TGTGCCAGCAGTCGGGGTGGGGGGAGGAATTCACCCCTCCACTTT | CASSRGGGRNSPLHF | TRBJ1-6 | TRBV12-3/TRBV12-4 | NA | NA
TGTGCCTGGAGCCCCGGCGATAGCAATCAGCCCCAGCATTTT | CAWSPGDSNQPQHF | TRBJ1-5 | TRBV30 | NA | NA
TGTGCCAGCAGCCCACAGACAGACAACAATGAGCAGTTCTTC | CASSPQTDNNEQFF | TRBJ2-1 | TRBV7-2 | NA | NA
TGCGCCAGCAGCTTGTCGGGACTCAACAATGAGCAGTTCTTC | CASSLSGLNNEQFF | TRBJ2-1 | TRBV5-1 | NA | once
TGCAGTGCCGCCCGCGTGAGGGGGTGGGCTTTCTTT | CSAARVRGWAFF | TRBJ1-1 | TRBV20-1 | NA | NA
TGTGCCAGCAGTCCACTAGCGGGGGGCCCGAGGACCGGGGAGCTGTTTTTT | CASSPLAGGPRTGELFF | TRBJ2-2 | TRBV6-1 | TRBD2 | NA
TGTGCCAGCCGAACGGCCTCTGGGGCCAACGTCCTGACTTTC | CASRTASGANVLTF | TRBJ2-6 | TRBV21-1 | NA | NA
TGTGCCTGGAGTGTACGACCTACCTATCCTGGGACAGGGACTGAAGCTTTCTTT | CAWSVRPTYPGTGTEAFF | TRBJ1-1 | TRBV30 | TRBD1 | NA
TGCGCCAGCAACTCCGGGGGGGCTGGAGAGACCCAGTACTTC | CASNSGGAGETQYF | TRBJ2-5 | TRBV5-1 | TRBD2 | once
TGTGCCAGCAGCTCTGACATCCTACTAGGGTACTTC | CASSSDILLGYF | TRBJ2-7 | TRBV7-9 | NA | NA
TGTGCCAGCAGCTTATTTGAGGATGGCTACACCTTC | CASSLFEDGYTF | TRBJ1-2 | TRBV7-2 | NA | NA
TGTGCCAGCTCACCAACCCCGACAGGGGGGGAAGATCAGCCCCAGCATTTT | CASSPTPTGGEDQPQHF | TRBJ1-5 | TRBV18 | TRBD1 | NA
TGCGCCAGCAGCCAAGATTCCGGGTTGGGCAATCAGCCCCAGCATTTT | CASSQDSGLGNQPQHF | TRBJ1-5 | TRBV4-1 | NA | once
TGTGCCAGCAGCCGCAATACCCGGACCGAATTAAACTATGGCTACACCTTC | CASSRNTRTELNYGYTF | TRBJ1-2 | TRBV3-1 | NA | NA
TGTGCCAGCAGCACCGGGACAGGACTTGGAGAGGGCCAGTACTTC | CASSTGTGLGEGQYF | TRBJ2-5 | TRBV9 | TRBD1 | NA
TGCAGTGCTAGACGGTCTCCCGATACGCAGTATTTT | CSARRSPDTQYF | TRBJ2-3 | TRBV20-1 | NA | NA
TGTGCCAGCAGCCTCACGACGGGACTTGACGGGGAGCTGTTTTTT | CASSLTTGLDGELFF | TRBJ2-2 | TRBV3-1 | NA | NA
TGTGCCAGCGGGGGGACCCCGTGGACGGGAGTCTATGGCTACACCTTC | CASGGTPWTGVYGYTF | TRBJ1-2 | TRBV25-1 | NA | few
TGTGCCAGCAGCGTGGGCCCGAGCCACACGGTTCAAGAGACCCAGTACTTC | CASSVGPSHTVQETQYF | TRBJ2-5 | TRBV9 | NA | NA
TGTGCCAGCAGCCCTTCCGACAGGCCCTATGGCTACACCTTC | CASSPSDRPYGYTF | TRBJ1-2 | TRBV7-9 | NA | NA
TGTGCCTGGAGTGGGGACGGGAATGAAAAACTGTTTTTT | CAWSGDGNEKLFF | TRBJ1-4 | TRBV30 | NA | once
TGTGCTAGTGCCCCGGGGAGCTATGGCTACACCTTC | CASAPGSYGYTF | TRBJ1-2 | TRBV12-5 | NA | few
TGTGCCAGCAGCCATCCTCGTCAACTGGACACTGAAGCTTTCTTT | CASSHPRQLDTEAFF | TRBJ1-1 | TRBV7-9 | NA | NA
TGCGCCAGCAGGGTAATGGAGGGGAACACTGAAGCTTTCTTT | CASRVMEGNTEAFF | TRBJ1-1 | TRBV5-1 | NA | NA
TGCAGTGCTAGAGGGACAGCACCCTACGAGCAGTACTTC | CSARGTAPYEQYF | TRBJ2-7 | TRBV20-1 | NA | NA
TGTGCCTGGACCCCGGGGGACAGGGGAACCCACGAGCAGTACTTC | CAWTPGDRGTHEQYF | TRBJ2-7 | TRBV30 | TRBD1 | NA
TGTGCCAGCAGCCTTAGGACAGCTGGGGCCAACGTCCTGACTTTC | CASSLRTAGANVLTF | TRBJ2-6 | TRBV7-9 | NA | NA
TGTGCCAGCTCACCACTTACTCGGGGGGGCCAAAATACGCAGTATTTT | CASSPLTRGGQNTQYF | TRBJ2-3 | TRBV18 | TRBD2 | once
TGTGCCAGCAGTAAGGGACTAGCGGGGGGGGAGACCCAGTACTTC | CASSKGLAGGETQYF | TRBJ2-5 | TRBV9 | TRBD2 | NA
TGTGCCAGCAGCCCGAGTAGGAGAGATGAGCAGTTCTTC | CASSPSRRDEQFF | TRBJ2-1 | TRBV4-2 | NA | once
TGTGCCAGCAGAGGCAGGGGGGAAAATACGCAGTATTTT | CASRGRGENTQYF | TRBJ2-3 | TRBV25-1 | NA | NA
TGTGCCTGGAGCAGACTTGATAACTATGGCTACACCTTC | CAWSRLDNYGYTF | TRBJ1-2 | TRBV30 | NA | NA
TGTGCCAGCAGTTTTTCAGGGGGAGGTCAGCCCCAGCATTTT | CASSFSGGGQPQHF | TRBJ1-5 | TRBV12-3/TRBV12-4 | TRBD1 | NA
TGCAGTGCCACCCCTGGACAGGCAGACACAGATACGCAGTATTTT | CSATPGQADTDTQYF | TRBJ2-3 | TRBV20-1 | TRBD1 | once
TGCGCCAGCAGCCCTGGCTACACTGAAGCTTTCTTT | CASSPGYTEAFF | TRBJ1-1 | TRBV5-1 | NA | NA
TGTGCCAGCAGTTACCCCGGGACAGCCACAGATACGCAGTATTTT | CASSYPGTATDTQYF | TRBJ2-3 | TRBV6-2/TRBV6-3 | TRBD1 | NA